This T cell receptor (beta chain) derives from a study of a mutant IDH1 vaccine in newly diagnosed glioma. Overall study context: Former treatment meant radiotherapy, temozolomide, or both; the majority had gotten both. Week 35 was safety follow-up visit V12; week 47 was end-of-study visit V13. Overall study findings and caveats: Whatever changes occurred in top peripheral T cell clonotypes seemed unrelated to pseudoprogression.

Comments on this clone: As yet, its antigen is unknown.

The time point is: week 35, safety follow-up. Alongside topical imiquimod, each dose of vaccine comprised 300 ug of mutant IDH1 20-mer peptide. The vaccination schedule gave patients eight doses in weeks 1, 3, 5, 7, 11, 15, 19 and 23. Using immunoSEQ multiplex PCR, the repertoire was profiled, and TCRdb retains in-frame clones only, with some absent. Of fewer than 35,000 clones listed, approximately 78% are singletons. Per germline, CDR1 SNHLY and CDR2 FYNNEI. The CDR3 runs 16 residues. V lost 6 bases and J lost 5, with 23 bases in between. This sample comprised PBMCs, obtained from a glioma patient whose treatment included an IDH1 peptide vaccine. The source of this sequence is a woman aged 40-49 years with glioma. This rearrangement joins TRBV2 to TRBJ2-7; D possibly corresponds to TRBD2 (5 bases). CDR3 in DNA: TGTGCCAGCAGGGTGAAGAGAGCCGAATATAGCGACGAGCAGTACTTC. Its protein product is CASRVKRAEYSDEQYF.